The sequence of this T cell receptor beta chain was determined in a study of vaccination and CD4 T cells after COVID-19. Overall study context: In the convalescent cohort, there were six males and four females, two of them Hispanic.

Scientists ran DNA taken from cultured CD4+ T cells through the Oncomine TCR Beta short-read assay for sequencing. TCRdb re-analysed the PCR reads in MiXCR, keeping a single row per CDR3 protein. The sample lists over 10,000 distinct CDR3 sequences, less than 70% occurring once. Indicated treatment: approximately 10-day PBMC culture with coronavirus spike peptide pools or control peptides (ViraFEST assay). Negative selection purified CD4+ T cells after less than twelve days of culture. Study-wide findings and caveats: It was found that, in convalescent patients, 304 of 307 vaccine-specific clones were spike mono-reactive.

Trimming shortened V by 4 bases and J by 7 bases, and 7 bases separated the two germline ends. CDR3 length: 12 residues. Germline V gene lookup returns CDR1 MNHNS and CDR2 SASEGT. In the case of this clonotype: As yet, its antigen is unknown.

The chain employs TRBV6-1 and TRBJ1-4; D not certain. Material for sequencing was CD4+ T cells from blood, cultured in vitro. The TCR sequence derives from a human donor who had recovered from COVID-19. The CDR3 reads CASSVKGEKLFF. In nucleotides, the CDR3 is TGTGCCAGCAGTGTTAAGGGTGAAAAACTGTTTTTT.